These T cell receptor beta chains were read from a single sample in a study of blood T cell repertoires in COVID-19. The table came from immunoSEQ multiplex PCR; TCRdb's copy has only in-frame clones and leaves some out. The sample has 90,000 to 150,000 clones; 77% are singletons. Material: peripheral blood. Source of these receptors: a human donor in a cohort sampled during active COVID-19. CDR3s include the opening cysteine and the closing phenylalanine or tryptophan. Fields, in order: V gene, J gene, D gene, clone size, CDR3 DNA, CDR3 protein. A D gene is named only where the DNA matches it firmly. Only part of the rows carry a size: once, few, many, or a class if the clone is expanded.

TRBV6-5	TRBJ2-6	.	.	TGTGCCAGCACAGAACAGTACTCTGGGGCCAACGTCCTGACTTTC	CASTEQYSGANVLTF
TRBV15	TRBJ2-7	TRBD1	once	TGTGCCACCAGCAACCGCGGGGACAGGGAAAACGAGCAGTACTTC	CATSNRGDRENEQYF
TRBV28	TRBJ2-7	TRBD2	.	TGTGCCAGCAGCGGGGGGGGAGGCTACGAGCAGTACTTC	CASSGGGGYEQYF
TRBV15	TRBJ1-1	.	once	TGTGCCACCAGCAGAGCTCAGACTCGAGACACTGAAGCTTTCTTT	CATSRAQTRDTEAFF
TRBV5-1	TRBJ1-4	.	.	TGCGCCAGCAAGCGGGCTTTCAACTCAGCAACTAATGAAAAACTGTTTTTT	CASKRAFNSATNEKLFF
TRBV7-9	TRBJ2-7	TRBD2	few	TGTGCCAGCAGCTTAGCGGCTCCGGGGACTATGAACTACGAGCAGTACTTC	CASSLAAPGTMNYEQYF
TRBV6-2/TRBV6-3	TRBJ1-1	.	.	TGTGCCAGCAGTTACGACAGTCAAGCCGGAGCTTTCTTT	CASSYDSQAGAFF
TRBV6-5	TRBJ1-3	.	.	TGTGCCAGTGTTCCGGGACTCACCTCTGGAAACACCATATATTTT	CASVPGLTSGNTIYF
TRBV7-2	TRBJ2-2	TRBD2	.	TGTGCCAGCTCCTTACTTCGGCTAGCGGGGGCCACCGACGGGGAGCTGTTTTTT	CASSLLRLAGATDGELFF
TRBV2	TRBJ1-6	TRBD1	once	TGTGCCAGCACGGCGGGACAGGGGATGTACAATTCACCCCTCCACTTT	CASTAGQGMYNSPLHF
TRBV7-8	TRBJ2-7	TRBD2	few	TGTGCCAGCAAAGGGCTAGCGGGACCCTACGAGCAGTACTTC	CASKGLAGPYEQYF
TRBV6-2/TRBV6-3	TRBJ2-1	TRBD2	few	TGTGCCAGCAGCCGATGGACTAGCGGGGGGGCTAATGAGCAGTTCTTC	CASSRWTSGGANEQFF
TRBV11-2	TRBJ2-7	.	once	TGTGCCAGCAGCTTAACCAGCTCCTACGAGCAGTACTTC	CASSLTSSYEQYF
TRBV3-1/TRBV3-2	TRBJ1-6	TRBD1	.	TGTGCCAGCACCCCAGGGGGTGCAGCCGGCTCACCCCTCCACTTT	CASTPGGAAGSPLHF
TRBV7-9	TRBJ2-5	.	once	TGTGCCAGCAGCTTAGAGGGGGGGGGCCGGGAGACCCAGTACTTC	CASSLEGGGRETQYF
TRBV5-1	TRBJ2-7	TRBD1	.	TGCGCCAGCAGAGACCAGACAGGGCTATACGAGCAGTACTTC	CASRDQTGLYEQYF
TRBV7-9	TRBJ1-5	.	.	TGTGCCAGCAGCCCAGGGGTGCTAGGCAATCAGCCCCAGCATTTT	CASSPGVLGNQPQHF
TRBV28	TRBJ2-7	.	medium-sized	TGTGCCAGCAGTTTCGGAGGAGCCAGCCGTCCGAGTAGGGAGCAGTACTTC	CASSFGGASRPSREQYF
TRBV3-1/TRBV3-2	TRBJ2-6	.	.	TGTGCCAGCAGCCTAAAAGTCGAGCGGCACTCTGGGGCCAACGTCCTGACTTTC	CASSLKVERHSGANVLTF
TRBV19	TRBJ1-1	.	.	TGTGCCAGTAGTGATTCGGGGGTATCTGAAGCTTTCTTT	CASSDSGVSEAFF
TRBV9	TRBJ2-7	TRBD2	.	TGTGCCAGCAGCTCAGGAGGAGCGGGAGGGACCTACGAGCAGTACTTC	CASSSGGAGGTYEQYF
TRBV27	TRBJ2-7	TRBD1	.	TGTGCCAGCAGTTTATTGGGGACAGGGTCCTACGAGCAGTACTTC	CASSLLGTGSYEQYF
TRBV19	TRBJ1-1	.	.	TGTGCCAGTAGTATCGGAGAATCAGGGGTGGCTTTCTTT	CASSIGESGVAFF
TRBV5-1	TRBJ2-7	.	.	TGCGCCAGCAGCTTTTCTTCGGGCTCCTACGAGCAGTACTTC	CASSFSSGSYEQYF
TRBV12-3/TRBV12-4	TRBJ2-1	.	.	TGTGCCAGCAGTTTTGCTAGCGATGAGCAGTTCTTC	CASSFASDEQFF
TRBV11-2	TRBJ1-1	TRBD1	.	TGTGCCAGCAGCTTAGATATCACAGGGGGGGATGAAGCTTTCTTT	CASSLDITGGDEAFF
TRBV6-6	TRBJ1-6	TRBD1	.	TGTGCCAGCCAGTTAGGTACAGGGGATTCACCCCTCCACTTT	CASQLGTGDSPLHF
TRBV6-1	TRBJ1-6	TRBD1	few	TGTGCCAGCAGTGAGACAGGGGCCGGGAATTCACCCCTCCACTTT	CASSETGAGNSPLHF